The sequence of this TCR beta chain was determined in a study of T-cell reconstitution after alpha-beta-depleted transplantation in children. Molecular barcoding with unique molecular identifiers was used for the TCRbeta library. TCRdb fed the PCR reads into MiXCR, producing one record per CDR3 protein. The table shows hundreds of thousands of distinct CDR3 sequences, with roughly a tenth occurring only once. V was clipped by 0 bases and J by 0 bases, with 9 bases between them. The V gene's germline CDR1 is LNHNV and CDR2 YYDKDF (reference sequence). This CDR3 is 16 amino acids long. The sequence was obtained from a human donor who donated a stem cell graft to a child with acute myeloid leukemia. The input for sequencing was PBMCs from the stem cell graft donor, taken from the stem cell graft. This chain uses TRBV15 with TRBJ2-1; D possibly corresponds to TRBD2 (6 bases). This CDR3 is CATSRDYGSSYNEQFF. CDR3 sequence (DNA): TGTGCCACCAGCAGAGATTACGGGAGCTCCTACAATGAGCAGTTCTTC.